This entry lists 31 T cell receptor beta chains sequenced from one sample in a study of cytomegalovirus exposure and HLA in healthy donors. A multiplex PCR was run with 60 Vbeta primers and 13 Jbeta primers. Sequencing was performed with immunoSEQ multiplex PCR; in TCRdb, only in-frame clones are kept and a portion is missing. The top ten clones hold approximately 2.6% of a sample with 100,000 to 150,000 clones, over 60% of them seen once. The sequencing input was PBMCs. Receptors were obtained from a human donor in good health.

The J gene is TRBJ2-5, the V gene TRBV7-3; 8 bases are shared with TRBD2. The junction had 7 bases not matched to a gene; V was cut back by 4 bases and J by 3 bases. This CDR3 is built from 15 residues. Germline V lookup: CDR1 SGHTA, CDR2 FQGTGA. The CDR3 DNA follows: TGTGCCAGCAGCTGGCGGGGGGACCTTAAAGAGACCCAGTACTTC. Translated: CASSWRGDLKETQYF.

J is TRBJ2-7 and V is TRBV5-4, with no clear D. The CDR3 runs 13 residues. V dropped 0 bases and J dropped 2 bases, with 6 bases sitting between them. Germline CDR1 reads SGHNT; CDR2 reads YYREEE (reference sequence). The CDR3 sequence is CASSLDGPYEQYF. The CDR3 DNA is TGTGCCAGCAGCTTGGACGGTCCCTACGAGCAGTACTTC.

Here the CDR3 DNA reads TGTGCCAGTAGTATTGGGACACCCCAGGCGCAGTATTTT. This translates into CASSIGTPQAQYF. The chain combines TRBV19 with TRBJ2-3; TRBD1 might be the D (6 bases). Between the trimmed V and J ends, which lost 3 bases and 10 bases, there was a span of 14 bases. The CDR3 sequence is 13 residues long. Germline V gene sequence: CDR1 LNHDA, CDR2 SQIVND (reference sequence).

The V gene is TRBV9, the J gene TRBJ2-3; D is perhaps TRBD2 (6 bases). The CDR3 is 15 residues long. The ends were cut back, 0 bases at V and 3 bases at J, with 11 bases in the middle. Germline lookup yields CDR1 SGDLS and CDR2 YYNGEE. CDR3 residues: CASSVGGLGTDTQYF. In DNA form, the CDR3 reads TGTGCCAGCAGCGTAGGGGGACTCGGGACAGATACGCAGTATTTT. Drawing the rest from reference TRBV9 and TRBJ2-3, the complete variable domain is DSGVTQTPKHLITATGQRVTLRCSPRSGDLSVYWYQQSLDQGLQFLIQYYNGEERAKGNILERFSAQQFPDLHSELNLSSLELGDSALYFCASSVGGLGTDTQYFGPGTRLTVL.

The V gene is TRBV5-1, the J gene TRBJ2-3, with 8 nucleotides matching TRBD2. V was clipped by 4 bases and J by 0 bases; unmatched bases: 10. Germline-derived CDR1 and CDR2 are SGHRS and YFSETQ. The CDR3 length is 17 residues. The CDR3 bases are TGCGCCAGCAGCCCCCGACTAGCGCGCTTGAGCACAGATACGCAGTATTTT. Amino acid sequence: CASSPRLARLSTDTQYF. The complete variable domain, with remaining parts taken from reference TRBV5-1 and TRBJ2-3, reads KAGVTQTPRYLIKTRGQQVTLSCSPISGHRSVSWYQQTPGQGLQFLFEYFSETQRNKGNFPGRFSGRQFSNSRSEMNVSTLELGDSALYLCASSPRLARLSTDTQYFGPGTRLTVL.

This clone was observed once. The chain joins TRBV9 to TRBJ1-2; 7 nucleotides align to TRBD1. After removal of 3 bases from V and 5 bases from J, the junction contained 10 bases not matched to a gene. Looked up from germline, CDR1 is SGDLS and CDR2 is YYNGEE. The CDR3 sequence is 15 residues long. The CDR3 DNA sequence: TGTGCCAGCAGCGAAACGGACAGGCTGAATTATGGCTACACCTTC. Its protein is CASSETDRLNYGYTF. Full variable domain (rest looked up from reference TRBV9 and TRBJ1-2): DSGVTQTPKHLITATGQRVTLRCSPRSGDLSVYWYQQSLDQGLQFLIQYYNGEERAKGNILERFSAQQFPDLHSELNLSSLELGDSALYFCASSETDRLNYGYTFGSGTRLTVV.

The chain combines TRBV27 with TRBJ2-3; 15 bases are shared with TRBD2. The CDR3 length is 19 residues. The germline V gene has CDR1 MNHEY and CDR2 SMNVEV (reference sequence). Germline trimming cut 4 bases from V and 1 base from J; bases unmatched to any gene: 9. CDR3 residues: CASSSLGTSGGRGTDTQYF. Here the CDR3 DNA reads TGTGCCAGCAGTTCCTTGGGGACTAGCGGGGGGAGGGGCACAGATACGCAGTATTTT.

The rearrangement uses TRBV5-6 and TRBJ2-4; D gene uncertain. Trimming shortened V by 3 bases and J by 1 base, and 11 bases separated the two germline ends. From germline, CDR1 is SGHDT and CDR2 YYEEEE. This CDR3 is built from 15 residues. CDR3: CASSSLPVAKNIQYF. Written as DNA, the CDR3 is TGTGCCAGCAGCTCCCTTCCTGTGGCCAAAAACATTCAGTACTTC.

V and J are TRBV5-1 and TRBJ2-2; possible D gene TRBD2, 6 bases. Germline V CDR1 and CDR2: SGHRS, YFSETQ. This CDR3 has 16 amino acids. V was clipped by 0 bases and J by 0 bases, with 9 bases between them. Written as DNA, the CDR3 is TGCGCCAGCAGCTTGGGGGACTTCTCGAACACCGGGGAGCTGTTTTTT. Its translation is CASSLGDFSNTGELFF.

The CDR3 DNA is TGTGCCAGCAGCCCGGGACAGGGGGCTTACGAGCAGTACTTC. This gives the protein CASSPGQGAYEQYF. This chain links TRBV5-6 with TRBJ2-7; TRBD1 agrees at 12 bases. Germline lookup yields CDR1 SGHDT and CDR2 YYEEEE. There are 14 residues in the CDR3. The junction had 3 bases not matched to a gene; V was cut back by 4 bases and J by 4 bases.

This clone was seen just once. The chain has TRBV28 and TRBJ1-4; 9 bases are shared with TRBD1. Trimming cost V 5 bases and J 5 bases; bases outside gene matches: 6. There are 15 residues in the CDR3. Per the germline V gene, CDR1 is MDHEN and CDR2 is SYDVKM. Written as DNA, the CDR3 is TGTGCCAGCAGTCCCACCGGGACAGGGAATGAAAAACTGTTTTTT. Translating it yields CASSPTGTGNEKLFF.

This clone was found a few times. CDR3 nucleotides: TGTGCCAGCAGCTTAGAGCAGAGGGGGTACAATGAGCAGTTCTTC. Amino acid sequence: CASSLEQRGYNEQFF. The rearrangement joins TRBV11-3 to TRBJ2-1, with a possible D match to TRBD1 (6 bases). CDR1 is SGHNT and CDR2 is YENEEA in the germline V gene. Trimming left V 0 bases short and J 4 bases short, with 10 bases between. This CDR3 comprises 15 residues.

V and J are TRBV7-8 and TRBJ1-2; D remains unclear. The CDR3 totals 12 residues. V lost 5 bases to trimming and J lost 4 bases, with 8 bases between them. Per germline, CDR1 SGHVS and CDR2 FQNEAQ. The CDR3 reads CASSPTPYGYTF. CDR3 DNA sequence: TGTGCCAGCAGCCCAACTCCCTATGGCTACACCTTC. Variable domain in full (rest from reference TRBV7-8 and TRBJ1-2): GAGVSQSPRYKVAKRGQDVALRCDPISGHVSLFWYQQALGQGPEFLTYFQNEAQLDKSGLPSDRFFAERPEGSVSTLKIQRTQQEDSAVYLCASSPTPYGYTFGSGTRLTVV.

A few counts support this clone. The CDR3 region is CASSLEETGELFF. The CDR3 coding sequence is TGCGCCAGCAGCTTAGAGGAGACCGGGGAGCTGTTTTTT. The chain links TRBV5-1 to TRBJ2-2, with D hard to call. With 2 bases removed from V and 5 bases from J, the gap between germline ends came to 7 bases. The CDR3 length is 13 residues. Germline-derived CDR1 and CDR2 are SGHRS and YFSETQ.

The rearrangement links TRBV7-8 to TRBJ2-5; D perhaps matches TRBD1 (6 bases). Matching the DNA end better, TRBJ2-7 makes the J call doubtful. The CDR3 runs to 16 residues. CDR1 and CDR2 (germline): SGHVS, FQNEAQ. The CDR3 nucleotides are TGTGCCAGCAGCAAAGGACAGTTAGGTTCGGGGTACGAGCAGTACTTC. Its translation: CASSKGQLGSGYEQYF.

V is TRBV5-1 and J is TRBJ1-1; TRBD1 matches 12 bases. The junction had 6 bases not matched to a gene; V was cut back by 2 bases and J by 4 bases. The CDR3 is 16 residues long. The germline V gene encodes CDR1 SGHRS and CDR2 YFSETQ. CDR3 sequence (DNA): TGCGCCAGCAGCTTAAGGGACAGGGGGCTTGGCACTGAAGCTTTCTTT. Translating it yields CASSLRDRGLGTEAFF.

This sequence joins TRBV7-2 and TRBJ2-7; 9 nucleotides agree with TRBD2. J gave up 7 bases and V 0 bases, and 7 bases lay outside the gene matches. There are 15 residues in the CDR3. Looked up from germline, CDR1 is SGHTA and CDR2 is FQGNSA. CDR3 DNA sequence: TGTGCCAGCAGCTTAGCGCTAGCGGGGAAGAAAGAGCAGTACTTC. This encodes CASSLALAGKKEQYF.

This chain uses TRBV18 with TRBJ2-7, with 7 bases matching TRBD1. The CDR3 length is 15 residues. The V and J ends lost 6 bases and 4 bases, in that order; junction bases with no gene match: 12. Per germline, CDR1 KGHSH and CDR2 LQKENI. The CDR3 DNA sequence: TGTGCCAGCTCCCCCGTGGCAGGGGGTAATTACGAGCAGTACTTC. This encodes CASSPVAGGNYEQYF.

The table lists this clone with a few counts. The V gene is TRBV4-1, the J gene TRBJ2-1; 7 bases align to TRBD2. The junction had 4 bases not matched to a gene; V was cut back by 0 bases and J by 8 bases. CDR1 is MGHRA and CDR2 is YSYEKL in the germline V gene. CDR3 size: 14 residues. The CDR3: CASSQDPTSDEQFF. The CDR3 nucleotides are TGCGCCAGCAGCCAAGATCCCACTAGCGATGAGCAGTTCTTC.

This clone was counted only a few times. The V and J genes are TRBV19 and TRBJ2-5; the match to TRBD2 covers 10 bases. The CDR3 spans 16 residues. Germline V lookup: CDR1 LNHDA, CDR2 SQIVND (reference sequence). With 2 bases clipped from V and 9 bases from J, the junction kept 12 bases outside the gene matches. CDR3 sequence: CASSINPGVSGGPQYF. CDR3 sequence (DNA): TGTGCCAGTAGTATAAACCCCGGGGTTAGCGGGGGGCCCCAGTACTTC. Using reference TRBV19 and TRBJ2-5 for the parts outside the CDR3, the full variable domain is DGGITQSPKYLFRKEGQNVTLSCEQNLNHDAMYWYRQDPGQGLRLIYYSQIVNDFQKGDIAEGYSVSREKKESFPLTVTSAQKNPTAFYLCASSINPGVSGGPQYFGPGTRLLVL.

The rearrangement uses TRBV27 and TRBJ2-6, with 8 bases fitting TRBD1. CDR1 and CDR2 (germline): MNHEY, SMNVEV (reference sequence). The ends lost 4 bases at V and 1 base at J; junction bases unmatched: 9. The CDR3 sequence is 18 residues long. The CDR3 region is CASSSPGQVLSGANVLTF. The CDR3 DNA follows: TGTGCCAGCAGTTCGCCGGGACAGGTTCTATCTGGGGCCAACGTCCTGACTTTC.

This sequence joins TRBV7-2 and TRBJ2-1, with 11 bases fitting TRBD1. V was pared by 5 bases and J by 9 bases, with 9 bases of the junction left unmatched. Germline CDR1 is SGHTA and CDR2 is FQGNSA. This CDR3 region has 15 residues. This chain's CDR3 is CASSVGQGARGEQFF. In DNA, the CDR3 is TGTGCCAGCAGCGTTGGACAGGGGGCTCGGGGTGAGCAGTTCTTC.

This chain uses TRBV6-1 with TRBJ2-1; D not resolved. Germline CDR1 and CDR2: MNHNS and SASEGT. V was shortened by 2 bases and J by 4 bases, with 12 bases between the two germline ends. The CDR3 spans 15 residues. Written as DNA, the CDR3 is TGTGCCAGCAGTGAATTTAGTGGGCAGTACAATGAGCAGTTCTTC. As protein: CASSEFSGQYNEQFF.

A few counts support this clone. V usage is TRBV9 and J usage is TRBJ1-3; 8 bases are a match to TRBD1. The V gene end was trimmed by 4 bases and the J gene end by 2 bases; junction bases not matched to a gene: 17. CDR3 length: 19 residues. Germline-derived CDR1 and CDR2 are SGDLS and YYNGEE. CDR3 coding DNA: TGTGCCAGCAGCCCGGTCGTAGTTTTAGGACAGGGACCTGGAAACACCATATATTTT. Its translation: CASSPVVVLGQGPGNTIYF. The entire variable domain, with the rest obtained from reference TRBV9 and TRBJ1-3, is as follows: DSGVTQTPKHLITATGQRVTLRCSPRSGDLSVYWYQQSLDQGLQFLIQYYNGEERAKGNILERFSAQQFPDLHSELNLSSLELGDSALYFCASSPVVVLGQGPGNTIYFGEGSWLTVV.

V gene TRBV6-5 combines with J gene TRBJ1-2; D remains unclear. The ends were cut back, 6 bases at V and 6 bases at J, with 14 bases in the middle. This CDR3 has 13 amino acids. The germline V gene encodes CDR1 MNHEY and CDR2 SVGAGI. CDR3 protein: CASSEGTADGYTF. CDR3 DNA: TGTGCCAGCAGCGAAGGCACAGCTGATGGCTACACCTTC.

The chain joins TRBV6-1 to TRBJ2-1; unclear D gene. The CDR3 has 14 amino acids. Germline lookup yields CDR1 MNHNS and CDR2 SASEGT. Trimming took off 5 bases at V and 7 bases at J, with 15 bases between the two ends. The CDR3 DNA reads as TGTGCCAGCAGTATTCTGGGCCTCCCGAATGAGCAGTTCTTC. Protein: CASSILGLPNEQFF.

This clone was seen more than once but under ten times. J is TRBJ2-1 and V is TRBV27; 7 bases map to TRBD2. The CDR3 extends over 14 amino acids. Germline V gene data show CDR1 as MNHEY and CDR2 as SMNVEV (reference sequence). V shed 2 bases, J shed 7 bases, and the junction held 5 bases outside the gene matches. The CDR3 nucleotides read TGTGCCAGCAGTTTACTGGGAGGGCGTAATGAGCAGTTCTTC. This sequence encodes CASSLLGGRNEQFF.

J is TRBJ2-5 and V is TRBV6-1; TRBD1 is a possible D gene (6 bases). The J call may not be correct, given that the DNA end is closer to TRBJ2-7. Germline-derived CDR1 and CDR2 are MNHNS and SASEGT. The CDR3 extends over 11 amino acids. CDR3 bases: TGTGCCACCGGACAGTATTACGAGCAGTACTTC. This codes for CATGQYYEQYF.

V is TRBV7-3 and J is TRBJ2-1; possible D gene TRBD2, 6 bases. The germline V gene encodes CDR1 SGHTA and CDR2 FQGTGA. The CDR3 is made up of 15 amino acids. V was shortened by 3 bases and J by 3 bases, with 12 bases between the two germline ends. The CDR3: CASSLSGSLYNEQFF. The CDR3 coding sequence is TGTGCCAGCAGCTTGAGCGGGTCCCTCTACAATGAGCAGTTCTTC. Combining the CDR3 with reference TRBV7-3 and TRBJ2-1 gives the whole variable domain GAGVSQTPSNKVTEKGKYVELRCDPISGHTALYWYRQSLGQGPEFLIYFQGTGAADDSGLPNDRFFAVRPEGSVSTLKIQRTERGDSAVYLCASSLSGSLYNEQFFGPGTRLTVL.

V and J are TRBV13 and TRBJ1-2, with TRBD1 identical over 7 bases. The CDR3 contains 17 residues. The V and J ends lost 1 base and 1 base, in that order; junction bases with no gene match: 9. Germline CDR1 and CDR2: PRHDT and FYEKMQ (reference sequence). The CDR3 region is CASSLVSTGVLNYGYTF. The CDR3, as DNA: TGTGCCAGCAGCTTAGTATCCACAGGGGTTCTTAACTATGGCTACACCTTC. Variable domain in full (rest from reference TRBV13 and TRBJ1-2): AAGVIQSPRHLIKEKRETATLKCYPIPRHDTVYWYQQGPGQDPQFLISFYEKMQSDKGSIPDRFSAQQFSDYHSELNMSSLELGDSALYFCASSLVSTGVLNYGYTFGSGTRLTVV.

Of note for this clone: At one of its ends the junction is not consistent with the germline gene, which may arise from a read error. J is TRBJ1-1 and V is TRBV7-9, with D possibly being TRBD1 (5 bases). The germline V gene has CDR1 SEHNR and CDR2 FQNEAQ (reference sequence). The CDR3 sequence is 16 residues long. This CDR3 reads CSSSPIRRGLTTEAFF. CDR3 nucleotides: TGTTCCAGCAGCCCGATAAGGAGGGGTCTGACGACTGAAGCTTTCTTT.